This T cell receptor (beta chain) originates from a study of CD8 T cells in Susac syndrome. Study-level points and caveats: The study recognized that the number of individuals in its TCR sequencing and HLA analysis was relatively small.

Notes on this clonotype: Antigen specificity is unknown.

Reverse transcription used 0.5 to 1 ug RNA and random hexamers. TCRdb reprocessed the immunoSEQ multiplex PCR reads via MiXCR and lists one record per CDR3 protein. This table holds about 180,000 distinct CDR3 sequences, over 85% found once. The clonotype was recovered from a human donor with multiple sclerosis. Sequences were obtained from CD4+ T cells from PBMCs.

CDR3 coding DNA: TGCAGTGCTCGTCGACTAGGCGCGTGGGAGACCCAGTACTTC. This sequence encodes CSARRLGAWETQYF. The chain has TRBV20-1 and TRBJ2-5, with a weak D call TRBD2 (6 bases). Germline V lookup: CDR1 DFQATT, CDR2 SNEGSKA (reference sequence). Trimming stripped 5 bases from V and 5 bases from J, with 18 bases between. This CDR3 is built from 14 residues.